Following are 12 T cell receptor beta chains from one sample sequenced in a study of blood T cells in healthy people across ages. A sample-barcoded 5' primer and a J-beta primer mix were used in a second PCR of about 7 to 12 cycles. Each CDR3 protein is one row after TCRdb ran MiXCR on the 5' RACE reads. The table shows some 800,000 distinct CDR3 sequences, with 20% to 25% occurring only once. This sample was also put to use in a study of T cells of mothers and their children.

The sample comprised blood. These receptors were collected from a boy between 10 and 17 years old in good health.

This clonotype was found a few times. The genes are TRBV4-3 and TRBJ2-3, with 13 bases aligning to TRBD2. CDR1 and CDR2 from the germline V gene are LGHNA and YSLEER. This CDR3 contains 15 residues. Trimming took 2 bases from V and 5 from J; bases not matched to a gene: 1. The CDR3 DNA reads as TGCGCCAGCAGCCAAACTAGCGGGGGGGAAGATACGCAGTATTTT. It yields the protein CASSQTSGGEDTQYF.

V gene TRBV29-1 combines with J gene TRBJ2-3; TRBD1 matches 9 bases. V lost 1 base to trimming and J lost 15 bases; unmatched junction nucleotides: 8. Germline values: CDR1 SQVTM, CDR2 ANQGSEA. The CDR3 is 12 amino acids. CDR3 residues: CSVEGDRVSSYF. CDR3 nucleotides: TGCAGCGTTGAAGGGGACAGGGTTTCCAGCTATTTT.

Only one count was recorded for this clonotype. This rearrangement joins TRBV15 to TRBJ2-5; 11 nucleotides line up with TRBD2. CDR1 is LNHNV, CDR2 YYDKDF, per germline (reference sequence). V trimming: 0 bases; J trimming: 5 bases; junction bases outside the gene matches: 2. The CDR3 covers 15 residues. As DNA, the CDR3 is TGTGCCACCAGCAGAGAACCTAGCGGGAGGGAGACCCAGTACTTC. This codes for CATSREPSGRETQYF.

This sequence joins TRBV6-2 or TRBV6-3 and TRBJ2-2; 10 bases fit TRBD1. V shed 7 bases, J shed 6 bases, and the junction held 8 bases outside the gene matches. Germline CDR1 is MNHEY and CDR2 is SVGEGT. The CDR3 runs to 15 residues. CDR3 in amino acids: CASNYLDRGSGELFF. The CDR3 DNA sequence: TGTGCCAGCAATTATTTGGACAGGGGGTCCGGGGAGCTGTTTTTT.

This sequence joins TRBV4-1 and TRBJ2-5; the match to TRBD2 covers 13 bases. There are 19 residues in the CDR3. The germline V gene encodes CDR1 MGHRA and CDR2 YSYEKL. The junction had 10 bases not matched to a gene; V was cut back by 0 bases and J by 3 bases. The CDR3 DNA sequence: TGCGCCAGCAGCCAAGATGCAGGGGGACTAGCGGGAAAGGAAGAGACCCAGTACTTC. Residues: CASSQDAGGLAGKEETQYF.

This clonotype occurred a few times. CDR3 nucleotides: TGTGCCTGGAGTGGGGCAGCGAACACTGAAGCTTTCTTT. Amino acids: CAWSGAANTEAFF. V gene TRBV30 combines with J gene TRBJ1-1; D is ambiguous. Germline loops: CDR1 GTSNPN, CDR2 SVGIG (reference sequence). The CDR3 runs 13 residues. V was pared by 1 base and J by 1 base, with 7 bases between.

The gene calls are TRBV20-1 and TRBJ2-3, with 10 nucleotides matching TRBD2. With 2 bases clipped from V and 4 bases from J, the junction kept 0 bases outside the gene matches. CDR3 length: 13 amino acids. The germline V gene has CDR1 DFQATT and CDR2 SNEGSKA (reference sequence). In DNA form, the CDR3 reads TGCAGTGCTAGAACTAGCGGGGCAGATACGCAGTATTTT. It encodes CSARTSGADTQYF.

Only a few counts were recorded for this clonotype. The chain is built from TRBV20-1 and TRBJ2-1; D is ambiguous. Germline CDR1 and CDR2: DFQATT and SNEGSKA (reference sequence). This CDR3 region has 14 residues. The V and J ends lost 5 bases and 5 bases respectively, with 16 bases between them. This CDR3 reads CSARSRLMNNEQFF. The CDR3 DNA is TGCAGTGCTCGGTCCCGACTGATGAACAATGAGCAGTTCTTC.

The chain has TRBV20-1 and TRBJ1-2; D is undetermined. This CDR3 is 12 amino acids long. Germline assignment: CDR1 DFQATT and CDR2 SNEGSKA (reference sequence). Trimming cost V 6 bases and J 4 bases, with 12 bases left between them. The CDR3 DNA sequence: TGCAGTGCCACAAGTGTGGCCTATGGCTACACCTTC. Encoded protein: CSATSVAYGYTF.

The chain is built from TRBV28 and TRBJ2-7; D call uncertain. Per the germline V gene, CDR1 is MDHEN and CDR2 is SYDVKM. Trimming removed 5 bases at V and 0 bases at J, with 14 bases between. The CDR3 spans 15 residues. In nucleotides, the CDR3 is TGTGCCAGCAGTGCAACACTGCCCTCCTCCTACGAGCAGTACTTC. Translation: CASSATLPSSYEQYF.

J is TRBJ2-7 and V is TRBV20-1; D remains unclear. The V end was cut by 0 bases, the J end by 4 bases, with 4 bases between. Germline-derived CDR1 and CDR2 are DFQATT and SNEGSKA (reference sequence). This CDR3 has 11 amino acids. CDR3 region: CSAREQYEQYF. The CDR3 coding sequence is TGCAGTGCTAGAGAGCAGTACGAGCAGTACTTC.

This clonotype was seen a handful of times. The CDR3 DNA is TGTGCCAGCAGTTTAGGCTCCAACAATCAGCCCCAGCATTTT. This gives the protein CASSLGSNNQPQHF. The chain employs TRBV28 and TRBJ1-5; D remains ambiguous. CDR1 is MDHEN and CDR2 is SYDVKM in the germline V gene. The germline V and J ends were trimmed by 2 bases and 3 bases, with 8 bases remaining between them. The CDR3 length is 14 residues.